The 21 T cell receptor beta chains presented below share a single source sample, sequenced in a study of T cell responses to AZD1222 COVID-19 vaccine (dated by TCRdb to about 2021). The library came from the immunoSEQ multiplex PCR assay. The immuneACCESS repertoire file appears here via TCRdb, limited to in-frame rearrangements. These files lack a portion of the clones; in checked studies, under half of the deficit traces to unresolved V genes, and the cause of the others is not known. The sample has 150,000 or so clones on record, 94% of them singletons. Approximately 0.6% of the sample comes from the top ten. The time point label corresponds to: baseline before first vaccination. This specimen was peripheral blood, taken on day 0 of AZD1222 vaccination. The receptors were sampled from an adult in good health.

This chain joins TRBV13 and TRBJ1-2, with D unresolved. Germline values: CDR1 PRHDT, CDR2 FYEKMQ (reference sequence). The V end was cut by 1 base, the J end by 5 bases, with 5 bases between. CDR3 length: 12 amino acids. CDR3 amino acids: CASSLDGYGYTF. As DNA, the CDR3 is TGTGCCAGCAGCTTAGACGGTTATGGCTACACCTTC. The full variable domain, in which reference TRBV13 and TRBJ1-2 provide the parts outside the CDR3, is AAGVIQSPRHLIKEKRETATLKCYPIPRHDTVYWYQQGPGQDPQFLISFYEKMQSDKGSIPDRFSAQQFSDYHSELNMSSLELGDSALYFCASSLDGYGYTFGSGTRLTVV.

The V and J genes are TRBV9 and TRBJ1-3; 12 bases map to TRBD1. Germline values: CDR1 SGDLS, CDR2 YYNGEE. The CDR3 contains 16 residues. Losses at the gene ends were 2 bases for V and 3 bases for J; bases not matched to a gene: 3. DNA for the CDR3: TGTGCCAGCAGCGTTGGGACAGGGGGCGGTGGAAACACCATATATTTT. Its translation: CASSVGTGGGGNTIYF.

The chain uses TRBV12-3 or TRBV12-4 and TRBJ1-3; D gene uncertain. The CDR3 loop spans 12 amino acids. Between the trimmed V and J ends, which lost 1 base and 4 bases, there was a span of 2 bases. The CDR3 sequence: CASSLEGNTIYF. CDR3 in DNA: TGTGCCAGCAGTTTAGAAGGAAACACCATATATTTT.

This clone was counted between two and nine times. This chain links TRBV19 with TRBJ1-2, with unresolved D. Trimming pared 6 bases from V and 2 bases from J, leaving 7 bases between. The CDR3 runs 12 residues. In germline, CDR1 is LNHDA, CDR2 SQIVND (reference sequence). CDR3 in amino acids: CASRQPNYGYTF. The CDR3 DNA sequence: TGTGCCAGTAGGCAGCCAAACTATGGCTACACCTTC.

V usage is TRBV7-9 and J usage is TRBJ1-5, with unresolved D. The CDR3 runs to 14 residues. In germline, CDR1 is SEHNR, CDR2 FQNEAQ (reference sequence). The germline V and J ends were trimmed by 8 bases and 7 bases, with 18 bases remaining between them. CDR3 residues: CASSDLRRGQPQHF. The DNA for the CDR3 is TGTGCCAGCTCCGATTTGAGGCGCGGACAGCCCCAGCATTTT.

This chain joins TRBV14 and TRBJ2-7; the match to TRBD1 covers 8 bases. The germline V gene has CDR1 SGHDN and CDR2 FVKESK. The CDR3 sequence is 14 residues long. V trimming: 5 bases; J trimming: 2 bases; junction bases outside the gene matches: 5. This chain's CDR3 is CASSDRDRTYEQYF. CDR3 nucleotides: TGTGCCAGCAGCGATCGGGACAGGACCTACGAGCAGTACTTC.

This clone was picked up one time. The rearrangement joins TRBV19 to TRBJ1-4, with no clear D. The V and J ends lost 5 bases and 8 bases respectively, with 15 bases between them. In germline, CDR1 is LNHDA, CDR2 SQIVND (reference sequence). This CDR3 contains 14 residues. CDR3 bases: TGTGCCAGTAGTCCTTGGGCTGGCGGCGAAAAACTGTTTTTT. It codes for CASSPWAGGEKLFF.

J is TRBJ1-1 and V is TRBV20-1; 9 nucleotides line up with TRBD1. V gave up 3 bases and J gave up 10 bases; unmatched junction bases: 6. The CDR3 covers 12 residues. Germline V lookup: CDR1 DFQATT, CDR2 SNEGSKA (reference sequence). CDR3 in DNA: TGCAGTGCTAGTCGGGACAGGGTAAGAGCTTTCTTT. It specifies CSASRDRVRAFF.

The V gene is TRBV2, the J gene TRBJ1-2; 7 positions agree with TRBD1. The CDR3 has 13 amino acids. The V segment lost 8 bases and the J segment 6 bases; nucleotides outside the gene matches: 9. Per the germline V gene, CDR1 is SNHLY and CDR2 is FYNNEI. CDR3 nucleotides: TGTGCCAGCGTTTCGACAGGGATCCATGGCTACACCTTC. It is translated as CASVSTGIHGYTF.

Written as DNA, the CDR3 is TGTGCCAGCAGTTTATCACCTCCCATTCCGGGAGTGGTCACTGAAGCTTTCTTT. Its protein product is CASSLSPPIPGVVTEAFF. The J gene is TRBJ1-1, the V gene TRBV27, with D unresolved. The CDR3 loop spans 18 amino acids. Trimming removed 0 bases from V and 4 bases from J, with 21 bases in between. CDR1 and CDR2 from the germline V gene are MNHEY and SMNVEV (reference sequence).

V gene TRBV4-1 combines with J gene TRBJ2-1, with 8 positions matching TRBD1. J was trimmed by 6 bases and V by 3 bases; bases with no gene match: 7. The CDR3 totals 15 residues. Looked up from germline, CDR1 is MGHRA and CDR2 is YSYEKL. The CDR3 region is CASSQSQGAGNEQFF. As DNA, the CDR3 is TGCGCCAGCAGCCAGAGCCAGGGGGCGGGCAATGAGCAGTTCTTC.

This rearrangement joins TRBV11-3 to TRBJ1-1, with D uncertain. V lost 1 base, J lost 3 bases, and 6 bases lay in between. The V gene's germline CDR1 is SGHNT and CDR2 YENEEA. This CDR3 region has 13 residues. The CDR3 nucleotides are TGTGCCAGCAGCTTAGGACGGGACACTGAAGCTTTCTTT. This codes for CASSLGRDTEAFF.

The chain links TRBV28 to TRBJ1-3; tentatively, D is TRBD1 (5 bases). The CDR3 has 13 amino acids. The V end lost 7 bases, the J end lost 2 bases, and 9 bases lay between the germline ends. Germline lookup yields CDR1 MDHEN and CDR2 SYDVKM. CDR3 region: CASKGEAGNTIYF. The DNA of the CDR3 is TGTGCCAGCAAAGGGGAAGCTGGAAACACCATATATTTT.

The chain couples TRBV13 to TRBJ2-1, with 10 nucleotides matching TRBD2. The germline CDR1 and CDR2 sequences are PRHDT and FYEKMQ (reference sequence). This CDR3 spans 16 amino acids. V shed 4 bases, J shed 0 bases, and the junction held 3 bases outside the gene matches. The DNA of the CDR3 is TGTGCCAGCAGCTCCGGGACTAGCGCCTCCTACAATGAGCAGTTCTTC. Amino acid sequence: CASSSGTSASYNEQFF.

J is TRBJ1-4 and V is TRBV11-2; a weak D match, TRBD1 (6 bases). Germline CDR1 and CDR2: SGHAT and FQNNGV. The CDR3 is 15 amino acids. Trimming pared 5 bases from V and 4 bases from J, leaving 14 bases between. For the CDR3, the DNA is TGTGCCAGCAGCCCCGACAGGTTGAATAATGAAAAACTGTTTTTT. It is translated as CASSPDRLNNEKLFF.

V is TRBV25-1 and J is TRBJ2-1; 7 nucleotides align to TRBD1. Germline V gives CDR1 MGHDK, CDR2 SYGVNS. This CDR3 contains 16 residues. With V trimmed by 1 base and J by 0 bases, 3 bases remained unmatched. CDR3 sequence reads: CASSEWDSLSYNEQFF. For the CDR3, the DNA is TGTGCCAGCAGTGAATGGGACAGCCTCTCCTACAATGAGCAGTTCTTC.

J is TRBJ1-6 and V is TRBV6-5; D is uncertain. CDR1 MNHEY and CDR2 SVGAGI come from the germline V gene. With 5 bases removed from V and 7 bases from J, the gap between germline ends came to 15 bases. The CDR3 consists of 15 residues. Here the CDR3 DNA reads TGTGCCAGCAGTCAGCGTTCGCCCGGGAATTCACCCCTCCACTTT. Its translation: CASSQRSPGNSPLHF.

The chain recombines TRBV5-4 with TRBJ1-6; maybe TRBD1 (6 bases). The CDR3 runs 17 residues. CDR1 is SGHNT and CDR2 is YYREEE in the germline V gene (reference sequence). Trimming took 0 bases from V and 0 from J, leaving 10 bases between them. CDR3 bases: TGTGCCAGCAGCTTGGGGGGGGCGAGCTCCTATAATTCACCCCTCCACTTT. This sequence encodes CASSLGGASSYNSPLHF.

The CDR3 reads CATSGTVRSQETQYF. CDR3 DNA: TGTGCCACCTCCGGGACGGTCAGGTCGCAAGAGACCCAGTACTTC. The gene calls are TRBV24-1 and TRBJ2-5; D tentatively fits TRBD1 or TRBD2 (5 bases each). CDR1 is KGHDR, CDR2 SFDVKD, per germline. Trimming left V 9 bases short and J 2 bases short, with 18 bases between. The CDR3 runs 15 residues.

This chain uses TRBV4-2 with TRBJ1-1; TRBD1 matches at 9 bases. This CDR3 is built from 15 residues. V shed 7 bases, J shed 4 bases, and the junction held 10 bases outside the gene matches. CDR1 and CDR2 (germline): LGHNA, YNFKEQ. The CDR3 region is CASMQNTGGSTEAFF. In DNA form, the CDR3 reads TGTGCCAGCATGCAAAACACAGGGGGCTCCACTGAAGCTTTCTTT.

The chain carries TRBV29-1 and TRBJ2-1; D is perhaps TRBD2 (5 bases). V shed 7 bases and J shed 5 bases, with 6 bases lying between them. The CDR3 contains 10 residues. Germline lookup yields CDR1 SQVTM and CDR2 ANQGSEA. The CDR3 reads CSAGDNEQFF. In DNA, the CDR3 is TGCAGCGCCGGGGACAATGAGCAGTTCTTC.